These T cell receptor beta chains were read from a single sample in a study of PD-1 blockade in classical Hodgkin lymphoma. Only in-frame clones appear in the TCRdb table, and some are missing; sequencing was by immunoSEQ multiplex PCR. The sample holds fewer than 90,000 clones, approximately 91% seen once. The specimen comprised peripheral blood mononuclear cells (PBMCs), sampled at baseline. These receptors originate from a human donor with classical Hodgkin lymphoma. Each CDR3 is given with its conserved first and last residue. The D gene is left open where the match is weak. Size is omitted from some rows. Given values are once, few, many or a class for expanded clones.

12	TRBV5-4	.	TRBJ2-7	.	TGTGCCAGCAGCTCTAACTCCTACGAGCAGTACTTC	CASSSNSYEQYF
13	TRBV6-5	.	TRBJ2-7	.	TGTGCCAGCGGCCCGCGGGAATCCTACGAGCAGTACTTC	CASGPRESYEQYF
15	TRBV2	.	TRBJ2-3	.	TGTGCCAGCAGTCCTGGACAGAAACTCATCGATACGCAGTATTTT	CASSPGQKLIDTQYF
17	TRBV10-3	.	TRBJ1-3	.	TGTGCCATCGGTCGGGGGGAAACGATCTACTCTGGAAACACCATATATTTT	CAIGRGETIYSGNTIYF
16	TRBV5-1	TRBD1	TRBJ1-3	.	TGCGCCAGCAGGGAGAGTCAGGGGGCGCCTGGAAACACCATATATTTT	CASRESQGAPGNTIYF
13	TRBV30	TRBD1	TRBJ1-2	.	TGTGCCTGGAAAAGTCAGGGGGCAAATGGCTACACCTTC	CAWKSQGANGYTF
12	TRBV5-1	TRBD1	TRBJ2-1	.	TGCGCCAGCAGCGGTACAGGGGCCGAGCAGTTCTTC	CASSGTGAEQFF
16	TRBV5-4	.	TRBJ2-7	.	TGTGCCAGCAGCCCCCCGAGTAGCGGAGTCTCCTACGAGCAGTACTTC	CASSPPSSGVSYEQYF
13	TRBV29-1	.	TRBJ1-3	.	TGCAGCGCTAGGAGGAAGGCTGGAAACACCATATATTTT	CSARRKAGNTIYF
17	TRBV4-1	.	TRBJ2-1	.	TGCGCCAGCAGCCAAACCCTGCACGGGGGCCAGCACAATGAGCAGTTCTTC	CASSQTLHGGQHNEQFF
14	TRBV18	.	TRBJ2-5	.	TGTGCCACCCATGCCCGGCGGGACCAAGAGACCCAGTACTTC	CATHARRDQETQYF
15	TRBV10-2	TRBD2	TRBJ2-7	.	TGCGCCAGCAGTCACAGCGGGAGCGTTTCCTACGAGCAGTACTTC	CASSHSGSVSYEQYF
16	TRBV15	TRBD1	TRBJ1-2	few	TGTGCCACCAGCAGTCCCCGGACAGGGGCGCACTATGGCTACACCTTC	CATSSPRTGAHYGYTF
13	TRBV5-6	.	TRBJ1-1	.	TGTGCCAGCAGCTTTCAAGGAACGGCTGAAGCTTTCTTT	CASSFQGTAEAFF
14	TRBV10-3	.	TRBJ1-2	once	TGTGCCATCAGTGCCACACAGGGCGTATATGGCTACACCTTC	CAISATQGVYGYTF
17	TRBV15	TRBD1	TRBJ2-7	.	TGTGCCACCAGCAGGCTGCTTGACAGGGGGAAGTTGAACGAGCAGTACTTC	CATSRLLDRGKLNEQYF
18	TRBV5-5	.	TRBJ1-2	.	TGTGCCAGCAGGGAAGGGCCCCCGAGCCCTACCGACAACTATGGCTACACCTTC	CASREGPPSPTDNYGYTF
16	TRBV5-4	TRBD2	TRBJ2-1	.	TGTGCCAGCAGTCGTAGCGGGAGGAGCTCCTACAATGAGCAGTTCTTC	CASSRSGRSSYNEQFF
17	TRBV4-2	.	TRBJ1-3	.	TGTGCCAGCAGCCAAGATCTATTGCGGCAGCCGGGAAACACCATATATTTT	CASSQDLLRQPGNTIYF
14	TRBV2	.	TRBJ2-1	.	TGTGCCAGCAGTCCCAAGGGAGGACACAATGAGCAGTTCTTC	CASSPKGGHNEQFF
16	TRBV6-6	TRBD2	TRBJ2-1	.	TGTGCCACCCGTACGCGGGCTAGCGGGATCGTAAATGAGCAGTTCTTC	CATRTRASGIVNEQFF
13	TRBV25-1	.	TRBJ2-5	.	TGTGCCAGCAGTGAATCGCCGGTGGAGACCCAGTACTTC	CASSESPVETQYF
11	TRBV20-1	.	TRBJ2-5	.	TGCAGTGCCGACGACCGGGAGACCCAGTACTTC	CSADDRETQYF
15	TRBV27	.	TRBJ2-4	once	TGTGCCAGCAGTTCCCGACAGTTAGCCAAAAACATTCAGTACTTC	CASSSRQLAKNIQYF
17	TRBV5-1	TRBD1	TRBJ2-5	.	TGCGCCAGCAGCTTGGCCGGGACAGCAACGGACCGAGAGACCCAGTACTTC	CASSLAGTATDRETQYF
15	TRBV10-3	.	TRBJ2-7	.	TGTGCCATCAGTGAGCCGACACGAAACTCCTACGAGCAGTACTTC	CAISEPTRNSYEQYF
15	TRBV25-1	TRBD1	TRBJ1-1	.	TGTGCCAGCAGGGGCTGGGACAGGGAGAGGGCTGAAGCTTTCTTT	CASRGWDRERAEAFF
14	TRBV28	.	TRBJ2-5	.	TGTGCCAGCAGTGTAACCCAGGGTCGGCAGACCCAGTACTTC	CASSVTQGRQTQYF
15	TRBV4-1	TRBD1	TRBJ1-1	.	TGCGCCAGCAGGGGTAACAGGGGGATGAACACTGAAGCTTTCTTT	CASRGNRGMNTEAFF
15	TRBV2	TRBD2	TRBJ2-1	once	TGTGCCAGCAATGGGAGGCCTAGCGGGTACAATGAGCAGTTCTTC	CASNGRPSGYNEQFF